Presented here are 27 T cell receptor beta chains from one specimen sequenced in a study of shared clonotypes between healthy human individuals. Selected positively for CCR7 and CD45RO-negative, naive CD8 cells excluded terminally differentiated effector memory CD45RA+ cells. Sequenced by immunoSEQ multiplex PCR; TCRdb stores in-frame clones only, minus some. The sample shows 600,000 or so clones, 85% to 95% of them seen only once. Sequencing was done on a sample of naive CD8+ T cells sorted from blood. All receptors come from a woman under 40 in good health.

This CDR3 is CASSFGQGNTEAFF. The CDR3 nucleotides are TGTGCCAGCAGCTTCGGACAGGGGAACACTGAAGCTTTCTTT. The rearrangement joins TRBV6-5 to TRBJ1-1, with 8 bases identical to TRBD1. Trimming cost V 6 bases and J 1 base; bases outside gene matches: 4. This CDR3 comprises 14 residues. Germline CDR1 and CDR2: MNHEY and SVGAGI.

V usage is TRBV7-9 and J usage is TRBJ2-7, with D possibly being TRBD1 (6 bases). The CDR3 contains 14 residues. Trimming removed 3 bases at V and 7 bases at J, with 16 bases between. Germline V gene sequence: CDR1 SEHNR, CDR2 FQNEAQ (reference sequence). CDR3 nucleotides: TGTGCCAGCAGCTTTCAGGGGACCTCGGGGGAGCAGTACTTC. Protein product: CASSFQGTSGEQYF. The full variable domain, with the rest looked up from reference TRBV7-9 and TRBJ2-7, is DTGVSQNPRHKITKRGQNVTFRCDPISEHNRLYWYRQTLGQGPEFLTYFQNEAQLEKSRLLSDRFSAERPKGSFSTLEIQRTEQGDSAMYLCASSFQGTSGEQYFGPGTRLTVT.

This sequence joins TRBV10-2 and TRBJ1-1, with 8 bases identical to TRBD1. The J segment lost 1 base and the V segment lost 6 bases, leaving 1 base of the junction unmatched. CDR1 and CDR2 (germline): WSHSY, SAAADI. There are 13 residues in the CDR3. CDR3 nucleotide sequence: TGCGCCAGCAGCGGACAGGGGAACACTGAAGCTTTCTTT. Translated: CASSGQGNTEAFF.

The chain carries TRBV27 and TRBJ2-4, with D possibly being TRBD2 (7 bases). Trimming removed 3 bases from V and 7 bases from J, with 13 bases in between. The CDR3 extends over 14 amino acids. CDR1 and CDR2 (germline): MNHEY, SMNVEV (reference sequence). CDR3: CASSFVQGGNIQYF. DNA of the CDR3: TGTGCCAGCAGTTTCGTACAGGGAGGGAACATTCAGTACTTC.

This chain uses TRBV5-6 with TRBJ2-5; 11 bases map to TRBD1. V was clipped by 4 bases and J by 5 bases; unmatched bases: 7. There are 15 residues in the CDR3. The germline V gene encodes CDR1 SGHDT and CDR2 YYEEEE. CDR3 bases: TGTGCCAGCAGCGCGTGGACAGGGGGCAGGGAGACCCAGTACTTC. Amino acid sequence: CASSAWTGGRETQYF.

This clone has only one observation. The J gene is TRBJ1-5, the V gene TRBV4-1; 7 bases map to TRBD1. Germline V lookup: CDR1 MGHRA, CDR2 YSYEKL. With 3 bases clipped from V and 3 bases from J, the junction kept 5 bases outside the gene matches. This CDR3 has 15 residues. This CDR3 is CASSQIGQDNQPQHF. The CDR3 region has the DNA TGCGCCAGCAGCCAGATAGGACAGGACAATCAGCCCCAGCATTTT.

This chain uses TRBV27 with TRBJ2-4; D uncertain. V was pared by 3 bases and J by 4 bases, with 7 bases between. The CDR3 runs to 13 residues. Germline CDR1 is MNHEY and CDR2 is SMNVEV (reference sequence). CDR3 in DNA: TGTGCCAGCAGTTTCGGCGGAAAAAACATTCAGTACTTC. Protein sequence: CASSFGGKNIQYF.

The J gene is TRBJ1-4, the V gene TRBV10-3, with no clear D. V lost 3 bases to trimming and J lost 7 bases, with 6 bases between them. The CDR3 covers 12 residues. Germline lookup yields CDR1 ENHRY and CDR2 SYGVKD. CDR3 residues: CAISEEGEKLFF. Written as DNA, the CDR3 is TGTGCCATCAGTGAAGAGGGTGAAAAACTGTTTTTT.

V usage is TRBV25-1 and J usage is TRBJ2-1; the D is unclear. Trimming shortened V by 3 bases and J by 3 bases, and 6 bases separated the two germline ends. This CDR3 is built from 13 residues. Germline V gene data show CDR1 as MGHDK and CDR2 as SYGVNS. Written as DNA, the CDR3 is TGTGCCAGCAGTGACCTGAACTACAATGAGCAGTTCTTC. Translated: CASSDLNYNEQFF. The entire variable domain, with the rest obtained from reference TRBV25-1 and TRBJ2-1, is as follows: EADIYQTPRYLVIGTGKKITLECSQTMGHDKMYWYQQDPGMELHLIHYSYGVNSTEKGDLSSESTVSRIRTEHFPLTLESARPSHTSQYLCASSDLNYNEQFFGPGTRLTVL.

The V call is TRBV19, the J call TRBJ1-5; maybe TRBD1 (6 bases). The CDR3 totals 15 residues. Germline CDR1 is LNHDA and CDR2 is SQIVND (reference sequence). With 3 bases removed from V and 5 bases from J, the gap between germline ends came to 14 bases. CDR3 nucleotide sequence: TGTGCCAGTAGTATCGGCAGGGGAGTGGATCAGCCCCAGCATTTT. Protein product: CASSIGRGVDQPQHF.

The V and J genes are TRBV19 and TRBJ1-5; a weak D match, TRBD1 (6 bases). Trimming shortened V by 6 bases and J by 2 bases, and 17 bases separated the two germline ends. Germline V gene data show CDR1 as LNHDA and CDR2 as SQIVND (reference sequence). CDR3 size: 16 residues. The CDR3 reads CASSNLGGGGNQPQHF. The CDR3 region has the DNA TGTGCCAGTAGCAACCTTGGAGGGGGTGGCAATCAGCCCCAGCATTTT. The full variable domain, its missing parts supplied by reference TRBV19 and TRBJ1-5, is DGGITQSPKYLFRKEGQNVTLSCEQNLNHDAMYWYRQDPGQGLRLIYYSQIVNDFQKGDIAEGYSVSREKKESFPLTVTSAQKNPTAFYLCASSNLGGGGNQPQHFGDGTRLSIL.

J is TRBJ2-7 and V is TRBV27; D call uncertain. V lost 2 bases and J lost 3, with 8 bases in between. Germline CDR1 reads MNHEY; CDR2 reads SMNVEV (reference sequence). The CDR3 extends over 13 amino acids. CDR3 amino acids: CASSLEWGYEQYF. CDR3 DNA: TGTGCCAGCAGTTTAGAATGGGGCTACGAGCAGTACTTC.

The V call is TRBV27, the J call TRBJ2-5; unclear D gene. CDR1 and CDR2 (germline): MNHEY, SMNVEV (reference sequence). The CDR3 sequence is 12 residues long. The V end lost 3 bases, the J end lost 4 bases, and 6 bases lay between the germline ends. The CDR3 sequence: CASSFRLETQYF. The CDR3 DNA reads TGTGCCAGCAGTTTCCGTTTAGAGACCCAGTACTTC.

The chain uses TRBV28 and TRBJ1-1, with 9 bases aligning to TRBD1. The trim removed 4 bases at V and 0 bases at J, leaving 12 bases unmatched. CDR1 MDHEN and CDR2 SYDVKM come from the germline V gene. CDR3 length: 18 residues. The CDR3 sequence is CASSSYYGNRGLNTEAFF. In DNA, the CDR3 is TGTGCCAGCAGTTCTTATTATGGAAACAGGGGGCTGAACACTGAAGCTTTCTTT.

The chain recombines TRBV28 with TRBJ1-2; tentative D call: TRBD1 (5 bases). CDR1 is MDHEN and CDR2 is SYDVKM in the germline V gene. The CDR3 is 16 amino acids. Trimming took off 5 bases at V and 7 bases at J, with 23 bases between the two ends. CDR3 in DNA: TGTGCCAGCAGTCCCCCCGGGGGGGTACGTTCGTTTGGCTACACCTTC. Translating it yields CASSPPGGVRSFGYTF.

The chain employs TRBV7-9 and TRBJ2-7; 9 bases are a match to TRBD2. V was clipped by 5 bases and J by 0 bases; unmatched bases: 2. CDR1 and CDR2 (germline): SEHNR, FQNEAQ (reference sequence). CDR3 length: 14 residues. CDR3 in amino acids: CASSRSGSSYEQYF. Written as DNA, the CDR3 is TGTGCCAGCAGCCGTAGCGGGAGCTCCTACGAGCAGTACTTC.

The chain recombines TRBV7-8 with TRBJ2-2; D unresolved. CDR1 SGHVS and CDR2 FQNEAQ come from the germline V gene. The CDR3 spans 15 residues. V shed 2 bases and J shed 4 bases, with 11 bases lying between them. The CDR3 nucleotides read TGTGCCAGCAGCTTATGGATGTCCGGCACCGGGGAGCTGTTTTTT. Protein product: CASSLWMSGTGELFF. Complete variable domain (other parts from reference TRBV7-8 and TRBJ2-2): GAGVSQSPRYKVAKRGQDVALRCDPISGHVSLFWYQQALGQGPEFLTYFQNEAQLDKSGLPSDRFFAERPEGSVSTLKIQRTQQEDSAVYLCASSLWMSGTGELFFGEGSRLTVL.

The chain's CDR3 is CASSLGAGHKQPQHF. For the CDR3, the DNA is TGTGCCAGCAGCTTAGGGGCAGGGCACAAACAGCCCCAGCATTTT. The chain is built from TRBV7-8 and TRBJ1-5; D possibly corresponds to TRBD1 (5 bases). CDR1 and CDR2 from the germline V gene are SGHVS and FQNEAQ. CDR3 length equals 15 residues. The V gene lost 1 base and the J gene lost 7 bases, with 14 bases spanning the gap.

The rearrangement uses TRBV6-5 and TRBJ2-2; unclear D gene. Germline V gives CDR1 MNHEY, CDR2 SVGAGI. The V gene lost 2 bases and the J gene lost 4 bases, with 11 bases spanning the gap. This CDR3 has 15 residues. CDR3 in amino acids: CASSYSTASTGELFF. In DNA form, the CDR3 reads TGTGCCAGCAGTTACAGTACAGCCTCCACCGGGGAGCTGTTTTTT.

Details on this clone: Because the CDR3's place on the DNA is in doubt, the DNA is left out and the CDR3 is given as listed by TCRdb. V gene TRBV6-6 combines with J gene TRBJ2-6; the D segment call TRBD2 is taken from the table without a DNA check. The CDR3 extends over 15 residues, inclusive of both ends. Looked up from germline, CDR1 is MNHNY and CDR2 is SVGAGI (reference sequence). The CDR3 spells CASSSSRAGANVLTF.

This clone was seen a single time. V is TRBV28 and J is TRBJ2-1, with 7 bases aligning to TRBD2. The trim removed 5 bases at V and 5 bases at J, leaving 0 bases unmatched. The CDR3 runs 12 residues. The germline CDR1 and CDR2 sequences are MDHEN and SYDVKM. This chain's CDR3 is CASSGGDNEQFF. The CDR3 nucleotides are TGTGCCAGCAGTGGGGGGGACAATGAGCAGTTCTTC.

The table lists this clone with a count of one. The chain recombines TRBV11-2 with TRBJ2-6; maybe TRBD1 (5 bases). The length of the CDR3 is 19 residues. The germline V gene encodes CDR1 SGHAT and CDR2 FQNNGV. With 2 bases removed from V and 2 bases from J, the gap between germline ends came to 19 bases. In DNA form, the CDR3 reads TGTGCCAGCAGCTTATCTAGGGGCATCTCAGTGGCTGGGGCCAACGTCCTGACTTTC. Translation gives CASSLSRGISVAGANVLTF.

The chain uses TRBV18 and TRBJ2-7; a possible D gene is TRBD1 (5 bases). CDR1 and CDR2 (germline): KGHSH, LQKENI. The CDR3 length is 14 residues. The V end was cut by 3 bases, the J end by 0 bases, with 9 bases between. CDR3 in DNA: TGTGCCAGCTCACCCTCGGACAACTCCTACGAGCAGTACTTC. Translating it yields CASSPSDNSYEQYF. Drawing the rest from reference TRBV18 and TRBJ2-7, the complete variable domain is NAGVMQNPRHLVRRRGQEARLRCSPMKGHSHVYWYRQLPEEGLKFMVYLQKENIIDESGMPKERFSAEFPKEGPSILRIQQVVRGDSAAYFCASSPSDNSYEQYFGPGTRLTVT.

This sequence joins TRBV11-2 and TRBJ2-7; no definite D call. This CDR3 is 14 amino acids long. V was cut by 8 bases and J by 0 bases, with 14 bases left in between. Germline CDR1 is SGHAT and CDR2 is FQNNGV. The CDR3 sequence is CASSPPHSSYEQYF. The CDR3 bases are TGTGCCAGCTCCCCCCCCCACAGCTCCTACGAGCAGTACTTC.

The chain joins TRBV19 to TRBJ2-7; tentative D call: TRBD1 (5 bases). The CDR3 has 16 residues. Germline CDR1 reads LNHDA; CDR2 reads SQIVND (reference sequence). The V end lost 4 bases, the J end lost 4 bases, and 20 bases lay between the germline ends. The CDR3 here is CASSTALSSGWYEQYF. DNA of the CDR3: TGTGCCAGTAGTACCGCCCTTTCGTCAGGGTGGTACGAGCAGTACTTC.

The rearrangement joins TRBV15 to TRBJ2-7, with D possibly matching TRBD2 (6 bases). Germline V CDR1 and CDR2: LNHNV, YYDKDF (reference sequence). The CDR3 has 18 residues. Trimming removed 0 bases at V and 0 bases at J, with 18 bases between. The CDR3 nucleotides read TGTGCCACCAGCAGAGACCGGCGGGGACTCCGGGGCTCCTACGAGCAGTACTTC. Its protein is CATSRDRRGLRGSYEQYF.

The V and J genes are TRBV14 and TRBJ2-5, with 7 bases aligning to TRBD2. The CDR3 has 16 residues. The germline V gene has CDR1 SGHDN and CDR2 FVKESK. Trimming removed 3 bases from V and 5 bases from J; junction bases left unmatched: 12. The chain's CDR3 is CASSHMAGVLLETQYF. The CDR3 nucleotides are TGTGCCAGCAGCCATATGGCGGGAGTGCTTTTGGAGACCCAGTACTTC. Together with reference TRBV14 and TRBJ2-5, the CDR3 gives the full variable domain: EAGVTQFPSHSVIEKGQTVTLRCDPISGHDNLYWYRRVMGKEIKFLLHFVKESKQDESGMPNNRFLAERTGGTYSTLKVQPAELEDSGVYFCASSHMAGVLLETQYFGPGTRLLVL.